A single T cell receptor beta chain is shown here with its context. This record belongs to a study of PD-L1 blockade in urothelial cancer. Across the study: Most patients, about 85% of the roughly 29, were males with bladder-origin cancer.

TCRdb's table, derived via immunoSEQ multiplex PCR, lists solely in-frame clones and lacks some. The repertoire holds about 82,000 clones, approximately 91% seen once, with roughly 10% in the top ten. Patients in the study were battling locally advanced or metastatic urothelial carcinoma. The CDR3 is 13 amino acids. Looked up from germline, CDR1 is LNHDA and CDR2 is SQIVND (reference sequence). Trimming took 6 bases from V and 6 from J, leaving 11 bases between them. The chain employs TRBV19 and TRBJ1-4; D is perhaps TRBD1 (5 bases). Here the sequenced sample was PBMCs, taken around atezolizumab (anti-PD-L1) treatment. The receptor was isolated from a man aged 55 to 70 with urothelial cancer. CDR3 coding DNA: TGTGCCAGTAGACCCAGGGTGGATGAAAAACTGTTTTTT. Translated: CASRPRVDEKLFF.